This record looks at one TCR beta chain sequence and its context. TCRdb independently ran MiXCR on the 5' RACE reads; one entry per CDR3 protein. Of 300,000 to 350,000 distinct CDR3 sequences listed, roughly an eighth are singletons. The data were obtained in a study of T-cell memory formation after mild COVID-19. V lost 4 bases and J lost 7, with 17 bases in between. There are 14 residues in the CDR3. Germline V lookup: CDR1 LGHDT, CDR2 YNNKEL (reference sequence). The sequenced material came from PBMCs or a T cell subset sorted from them (not recorded which). V gene TRBV3-1 combines with J gene TRBJ2-7, with D perhaps TRBD1 (5 bases). The sequence was collected from a man younger than 35 who had mild COVID-19 (a few samples of this study predate the infection). Cell type and time point are not known. The DNA of the CDR3 is TGTGCCAGCAGCCTTTCAGGGTCGAGTGGGGAGCAGTACTTC. Translating it yields CASSLSGSSGEQYF.